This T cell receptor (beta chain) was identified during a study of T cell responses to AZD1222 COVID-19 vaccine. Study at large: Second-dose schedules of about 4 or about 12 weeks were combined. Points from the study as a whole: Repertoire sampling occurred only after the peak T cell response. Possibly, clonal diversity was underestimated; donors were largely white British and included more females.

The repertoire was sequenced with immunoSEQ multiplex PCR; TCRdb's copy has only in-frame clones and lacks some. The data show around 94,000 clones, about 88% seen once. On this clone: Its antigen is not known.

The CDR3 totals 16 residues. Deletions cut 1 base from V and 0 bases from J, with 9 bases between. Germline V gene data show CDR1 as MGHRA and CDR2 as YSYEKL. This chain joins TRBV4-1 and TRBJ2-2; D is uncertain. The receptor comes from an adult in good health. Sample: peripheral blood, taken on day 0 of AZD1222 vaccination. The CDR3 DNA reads TGCGCCAGCAGCCAAGGTATAGTGGCGAACACCGGGGAGCTGTTTTTT. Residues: CASSQGIVANTGELFF.